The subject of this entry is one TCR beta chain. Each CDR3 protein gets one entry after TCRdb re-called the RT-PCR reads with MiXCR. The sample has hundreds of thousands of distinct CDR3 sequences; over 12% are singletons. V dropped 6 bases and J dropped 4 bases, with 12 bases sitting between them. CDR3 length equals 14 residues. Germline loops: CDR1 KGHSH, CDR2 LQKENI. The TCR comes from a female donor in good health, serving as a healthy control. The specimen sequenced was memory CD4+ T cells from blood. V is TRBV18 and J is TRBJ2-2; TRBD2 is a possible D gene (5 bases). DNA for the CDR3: TGTGCCAGCTCGCTCCGGGAACGCACCGGGGAGCTGTTTTTT. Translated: CASSLRERTGELFF.